A single sample gave rise to the 27 T cell receptor beta chains below, sequenced in a study of metastatic and nonmetastatic thyroid tumors. Patients were all untreated before their thyroid surgery. With MiXCR, TCRdb reprocessed the PCR reads. The data hold tens of thousands of clones, with about 12% observed a single time. The sample consisted of blood. These receptor sequences come from a female donor with papillary thyroid cancer or a benign thyroid nodule (not recorded which). Some clones in this sample may be carry-over from other donors' samples.

This clone was detected ten times or more. The rearrangement uses TRBV7-9 and TRBJ1-3; TRBD1 might be the D (6 bases). Trimming stripped 2 bases from V and 6 bases from J, with 11 bases between. The germline V gene encodes CDR1 SEHNR and CDR2 FQNEAQ (reference sequence). The CDR3 spans 14 residues. The CDR3 here is CASSLQGFENTIYF. DNA for the CDR3: TGTGCCAGCAGCTTACAGGGGTTTGAAAACACCATATATTTT.

This clone was found many times. Distinct nucleotide sequences in the sample also encode this CDR3. For the CDR3, the DNA is TGTGCCTGGAGAGCTAGCGGAGGGAGGCAGTTCTTC. The encoded protein is CAWRASGGRQFF. The J gene is TRBJ2-1, the V gene TRBV30; 7 positions agree with TRBD2. V lost 3 bases, J lost 12 bases, and 8 bases stayed unmatched. The CDR3 is 12 residues long. Looked up from germline, CDR1 is GTSNPN and CDR2 is SVGIG (reference sequence).

This clone has a count of ten or more. V gene TRBV24-1 combines with J gene TRBJ2-1, with 7 bases aligning to TRBD1. V shed 8 bases, J shed 7 bases, and the junction held 13 bases outside the gene matches. CDR1 is KGHDR and CDR2 is SFDVKD in the germline V gene. The CDR3 contains 15 residues. CDR3 amino acids: CATKSGTDVRNEQFF. The CDR3 DNA is TGTGCCACCAAGTCGGGGACAGATGTTCGGAATGAGCAGTTCTTC.

This rearrangement joins TRBV5-5 to TRBJ2-3, with 14 bases fitting TRBD2. This CDR3 region has 15 residues. Germline V gene lookup returns CDR1 SGHKS and CDR2 YYEKEE (reference sequence). V shed 4 bases, J shed 6 bases, and the junction held 4 bases outside the gene matches. The CDR3 sequence is CASSEGLAGVDTQYF. The CDR3 DNA reads TGTGCCAGCAGCGAGGGACTAGCGGGAGTGGATACGCAGTATTTT.

This clone was picked up many times. V and J are TRBV20-1 and TRBJ2-1, with no clear D. Deletions cut 5 bases from V and 6 bases from J, with 11 bases between. This CDR3 spans 12 amino acids. Germline V gene sequence: CDR1 DFQATT, CDR2 SNEGSKA (reference sequence). This CDR3 reads CSAGVEVNEQFF. CDR3 DNA sequence: TGCAGTGCTGGAGTAGAGGTCAATGAGCAGTTCTTC.

This rearrangement joins TRBV11-2 to TRBJ2-7, with TRBD2 matching over 13 bases. V dropped 5 bases and J dropped 7; count of bases not matched to a gene: 11. The CDR3 runs 16 residues. In germline, CDR1 is SGHAT, CDR2 FQNNGV. Here the CDR3 reads CASSPQLAGGPREQYF. The CDR3 bases are TGTGCCAGCAGCCCTCAACTAGCGGGGGGGCCAAGGGAGCAGTACTTC.

In its sample, this clone was seen many times. The chain employs TRBV2 and TRBJ2-3; D not certain. CDR3 size: 13 residues. Trimming cost V 4 bases and J 6 bases, with 11 bases left between them. CDR1 SNHLY and CDR2 FYNNEI come from the germline V gene. This chain's CDR3 is CASSGGDVDTQYF. The CDR3 DNA reads TGTGCCAGCAGTGGTGGGGATGTGGATACGCAGTATTTT.

The table lists this clone with many counts. This chain uses TRBV6-1 with TRBJ1-5; unclear D gene. The CDR3 runs 16 residues. V was clipped by 6 bases and J by 3 bases, with 18 bases between them. Germline V gene data show CDR1 as MNHNS and CDR2 as SASEGT. The CDR3 loop reads CASSPSRGLDNQPQHF. The DNA of the CDR3 is TGTGCCAGCAGCCCTTCCCGAGGGCTAGACAATCAGCCCCAGCATTTT.

This clone was seen many times. This chain joins TRBV5-4 and TRBJ2-2, with 13 bases that match TRBD2. The trim removed 4 bases at V and 5 bases at J, leaving 2 bases unmatched. The CDR3 is 15 amino acids. Germline CDR1 is SGHNT and CDR2 is YYREEE (reference sequence). CDR3 bases: TGTGCCAGCAGCCCGGGACTAGCGGGGACCGGGGAGCTGTTTTTT. Its translation is CASSPGLAGTGELFF.

In this sample, this clone turned up many times. The chain links TRBV6-2 or TRBV6-3 to TRBJ2-1; TRBD1 is a possible D gene (6 bases). The CDR3 contains 14 residues. Per the germline V gene, CDR1 is MNHEY and CDR2 is SVGEGT. V was clipped by 5 bases and J by 10 bases, with 18 bases between them. CDR3 amino acids: CASSPGDTVAEQFF. The CDR3 DNA reads TGTGCCAGCAGTCCCGGGGACACTGTCGCCGAGCAGTTCTTC.

This clone came up many times. The chain uses TRBV27 and TRBJ2-7; tentatively, D is TRBD1 (6 bases). V lost 5 bases and J 6 bases, leaving 14 bases between the germline ends. Germline V gene lookup returns CDR1 MNHEY and CDR2 SMNVEV (reference sequence). This CDR3 is built from 13 residues. In DNA, the CDR3 is TGTGCCAGCAGTAGAAAGGGGGTCCGCGAGCAGTACTTC. This codes for CASSRKGVREQYF.

There are many counts of this clone. The genes are TRBV30 and TRBJ2-1; 8 bases fit TRBD2. This CDR3 spans 15 amino acids. The V gene end was trimmed by 1 base and the J gene end by 7 bases; junction bases not matched to a gene: 9. The germline V gene has CDR1 GTSNPN and CDR2 SVGIG (reference sequence). The CDR3 here is CAWSDGLALRNEQFF. For the CDR3, the DNA is TGTGCCTGGAGTGACGGACTAGCCCTCAGAAATGAGCAGTTCTTC.

This clone was observed at least ten times. The chain combines TRBV7-8 with TRBJ2-7; no reliable D call. V lost 3 bases, J lost 4 bases, and 16 bases lay in between. CDR3 length equals 15 residues. CDR1 is SGHVS and CDR2 is FQNEAQ in the germline V gene. The CDR3 DNA sequence: TGTGCCAGCAGCTTTGCTGAGAACGGGCGGTACGAGCAGTACTTC. Amino acid sequence: CASSFAENGRYEQYF.

This clone has only a few counts. J is TRBJ2-7 and V is TRBV6-1; D not certain. Germline CDR1 and CDR2: MNHNS and SASEGT. This CDR3 has 13 residues. The CDR3 here is CATHTAAPREQYF. CDR3 bases: TGTGCTACGCATACGGCGGCCCCGCGCGAGCAGTACTTC.

Ten or more counts support this clone. DNA of the CDR3: TGTGCCACCAGCAGAGATCAGGGGACAGCGCGGGGCTACACCTTC. It translates to CATSRDQGTARGYTF. The chain uses TRBV15 and TRBJ1-2, with 7 bases matching TRBD1. CDR3 length: 15 amino acids. Unmatched junction bases numbered 9, after V lost 0 bases and J lost 8 bases. Germline V gives CDR1 LNHNV, CDR2 YYDKDF (reference sequence).

In its sample, this clone was seen many times. The V and J genes are TRBV5-6 and TRBJ2-5, with D perhaps matching TRBD1 (5 bases). The germline gives CDR1 SGHDT, CDR2 YYEEEE. CDR3 length: 14 residues. Trimming shortened V by 0 bases and J by 5 bases, and 11 bases separated the two germline ends. The CDR3 DNA sequence: TGTGCCAGCAGCTTGGACGTGTCAGGGGAGACCCAGTACTTC. This codes for CASSLDVSGETQYF.

This clone occurred many times. The chain recombines TRBV30 with TRBJ1-6; no firm D call. V was clipped by 1 base and J by 9 bases, with 10 bases between them. The CDR3 is made up of 13 amino acids. CDR1 and CDR2 from the germline V gene are GTSNPN and SVGIG (reference sequence). This chain's CDR3 is CAWSAYGSSPLHF. The CDR3 nucleotides read TGTGCCTGGAGTGCTTACGGGAGTTCACCCCTCCACTTT. The full variable domain, its missing parts supplied by reference TRBV30 and TRBJ1-6, is SQTIHQWPATLVQPVGSPLSLECTVEGTSNPNLYWYRQAAGRGLQLLFYSVGIGQISSEVPQNLSASRPQDRQFILSSKKLLLSDSGFYLCAWSAYGSSPLHFGNGTRLTVT.

This clone was seen a handful of times. V usage is TRBV20-1 and J usage is TRBJ1-1; D is ambiguous. V lost 6 bases to trimming and J lost 3 bases, with 11 bases between them. The CDR3 length is 12 residues. The germline V gene has CDR1 DFQATT and CDR2 SNEGSKA (reference sequence). This CDR3 reads CSAAVGYTEAFF. CDR3 DNA: TGCAGTGCCGCAGTCGGGTACACTGAAGCTTTCTTT.

This clone was counted between two and nine times. The CDR3 nucleotides read TGTGCCAGTAATACCCTACGGGTCGGAAACACCATATATTTT. Amino acids: CASNTLRVGNTIYF. This chain connects TRBV6-1 to TRBJ1-3; D gene ambiguous. The length of the CDR3 is 14 residues. The V end was cut by 9 bases, the J end by 4 bases, with 16 bases between. Germline assignment: CDR1 MNHNS and CDR2 SASEGT.

This clone was counted at least ten times. This sequence joins TRBV20-1 and TRBJ2-2; D might be TRBD2 (5 bases). Germline V gene lookup returns CDR1 DFQATT and CDR2 SNEGSKA (reference sequence). The CDR3 length is 14 residues. V was clipped by 6 bases and J by 5 bases, with 16 bases between them. CDR3 in amino acids: CSAIPGLKTGELFF. The CDR3 DNA is TGCAGTGCAATACCAGGACTTAAGACCGGGGAGCTGTTTTTT.

In this sample, this clone turned up a few times. The rearrangement joins TRBV28 to TRBJ2-2; 7 positions match TRBD2. This CDR3 contains 16 residues. Germline trimming cut 3 bases from V and 9 bases from J; bases unmatched to any gene: 13. CDR1 is MDHEN, CDR2 SYDVKM, per germline. In DNA form, the CDR3 reads TGTGCCAGCAGTTTTGGGGGGGGGACTATGGGCCGGGAGCTGTTTTTT. Translating gives CASSFGGGTMGRELFF.

This clone was observed at least ten times. The chain carries TRBV20-1 and TRBJ2-3, with TRBD2 matching over 10 bases. In germline, CDR1 is DFQATT, CDR2 SNEGSKA (reference sequence). This CDR3 contains 13 residues. V lost 3 bases, J lost 7 bases, and 4 bases stayed unmatched. CDR3: CSASRAGGNTQYF. The DNA of the CDR3 is TGCAGTGCTAGCCGAGCGGGAGGGAATACGCAGTATTTT.

This clone occurred many times. The chain recombines TRBV19 with TRBJ2-5; D may correspond to TRBD1 or TRBD2 (5 bases each). From germline, CDR1 is LNHDA and CDR2 SQIVND (reference sequence). The CDR3 is made up of 14 amino acids. The V gene lost 5 bases and the J gene lost 4 bases, with 14 bases spanning the gap. The chain's CDR3 is CASSGWGNGETQYF. The CDR3 DNA sequence: TGTGCCAGTAGTGGATGGGGGAACGGAGAGACCCAGTACTTC.

The chain is built from TRBV27 and TRBJ2-1, with a tentative D call TRBD2 (5 bases). V was cut by 6 bases and J by 0 bases, with 9 bases left in between. The germline V gene encodes CDR1 MNHEY and CDR2 SMNVEV (reference sequence). The length of the CDR3 is 14 residues. Here the CDR3 DNA reads TGTGCCAGCAGCACGGACTTCTCCTACAATGAGCAGTTCTTC. It yields the protein CASSTDFSYNEQFF.

This clone has at least ten counts. This rearrangement joins TRBV7-8 to TRBJ2-3; no reliable D call. The germline V and J ends were trimmed by 4 bases and 0 bases, with 5 bases remaining between them. The CDR3 has 13 amino acids. Per germline, CDR1 SGHVS and CDR2 FQNEAQ. The CDR3 DNA is TGTGCCAGCAGCTATAGCAGCACAGATACGCAGTATTTT. This gives the protein CASSYSSTDTQYF.

This clone has more than one count but fewer than ten. The same CDR3 also results from other DNA sequences found in this sample. The chain couples TRBV5-6 to TRBJ2-3; D not certain. Per germline, CDR1 SGHDT and CDR2 YYEEEE. Trimming cost V 5 bases and J 6 bases, with 10 bases left between them. The CDR3 covers 12 residues. The CDR3 nucleotides read TGTGCCAGCAGAGGTGGGCGTGATACGCAGTATTTT. Translated: CASRGGRDTQYF.

Ten or more counts support this clone. The rearrangement joins TRBV4-3 to TRBJ1-6; no clear D. The CDR3 contains 16 residues. Germline loops: CDR1 LGHNA, CDR2 YSLEER. V lost 0 bases, J lost 0 bases, and 6 bases lay in between. CDR3 coding DNA: TGCGCCAGCAGCCAAGAGACAAGCTCCTATAATTCACCCCTCCACTTT. This translates into CASSQETSSYNSPLHF.